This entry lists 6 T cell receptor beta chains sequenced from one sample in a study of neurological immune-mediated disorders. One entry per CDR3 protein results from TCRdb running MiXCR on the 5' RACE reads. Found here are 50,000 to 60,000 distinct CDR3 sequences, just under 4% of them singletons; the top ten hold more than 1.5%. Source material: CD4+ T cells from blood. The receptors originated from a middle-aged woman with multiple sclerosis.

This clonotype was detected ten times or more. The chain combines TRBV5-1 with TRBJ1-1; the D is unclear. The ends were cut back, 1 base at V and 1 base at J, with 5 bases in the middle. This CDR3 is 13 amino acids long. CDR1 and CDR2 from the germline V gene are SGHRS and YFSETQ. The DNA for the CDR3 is TGCGCCAGCAGCTTGCAGTCGAACACTGAAGCTTTCTTT. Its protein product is CASSLQSNTEAFF.

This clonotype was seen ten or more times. CDR3 nucleotides: TGCGCCAGCAGCTTGGGTCTTGCAGGGGGCTTTTCCTACGAGCAGTACTTC. Its protein product is CASSLGLAGGFSYEQYF. The chain is built from TRBV5-1 and TRBJ2-7; 8 bases line up with TRBD1. The CDR3 is made up of 17 amino acids. Germline V gene lookup returns CDR1 SGHRS and CDR2 YFSETQ. The junction had 9 bases not matched to a gene; V was cut back by 0 bases and J by 1 base. The whole variable domain, remainder taken from reference TRBV5-1 and TRBJ2-7, is KAGVTQTPRYLIKTRGQQVTLSCSPISGHRSVSWYQQTPGQGLQFLFEYFSETQRNKGNFPGRFSGRQFSNSRSEMNVSTLELGDSALYLCASSLGLAGGFSYEQYFGPGTRLTVT.

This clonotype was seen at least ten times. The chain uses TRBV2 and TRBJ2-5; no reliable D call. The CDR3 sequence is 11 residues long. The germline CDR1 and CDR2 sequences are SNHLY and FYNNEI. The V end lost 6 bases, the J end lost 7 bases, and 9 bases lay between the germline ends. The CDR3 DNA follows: TGTGCCAGCAGAACGGAGAGGACCCAGTACTTC. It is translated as CASRTERTQYF.

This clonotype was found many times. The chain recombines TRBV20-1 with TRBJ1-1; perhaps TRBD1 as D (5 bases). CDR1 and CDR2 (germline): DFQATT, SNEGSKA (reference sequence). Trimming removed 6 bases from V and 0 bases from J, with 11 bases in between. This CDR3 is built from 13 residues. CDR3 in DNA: TGCAGTGCGATGGGACGCCTGAACACTGAAGCTTTCTTT. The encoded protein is CSAMGRLNTEAFF.

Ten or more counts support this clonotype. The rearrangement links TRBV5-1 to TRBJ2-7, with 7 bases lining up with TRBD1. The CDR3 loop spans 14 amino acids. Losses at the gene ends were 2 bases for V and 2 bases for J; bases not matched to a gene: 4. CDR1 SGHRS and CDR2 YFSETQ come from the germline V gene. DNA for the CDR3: TGCGCCAGCAGCTTCCCAGGGGGTACCTACGAGCAGTACTTC. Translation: CASSFPGGTYEQYF.

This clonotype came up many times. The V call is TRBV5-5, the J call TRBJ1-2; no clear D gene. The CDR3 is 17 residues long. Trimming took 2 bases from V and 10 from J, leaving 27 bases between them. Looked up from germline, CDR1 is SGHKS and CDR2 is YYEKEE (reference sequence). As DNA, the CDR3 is TGTGCCAGCAGCTTTTATTTTCTAGGGCGCGAAGTGTTTGTCTACACCTTC. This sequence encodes CASSFYFLGREVFVYTF.